Below, 27 T cell receptor beta chains from the same sample are listed, as sequenced in a study of blood T cell repertoires in COVID-19. Assay: immunoSEQ multiplex PCR; the TCRdb copy retains only in-frame clones and omits some. The table has 240,000 or so clones, roughly 79% seen once. Specimen: peripheral blood. Source of these receptors: a woman older than 75 with acute or convalescent COVID-19.

The chain combines TRBV7-3 with TRBJ2-2; 7 bases match TRBD2. The CDR3 totals 14 residues. Trimming removed 8 bases from V and 1 base from J; junction bases left unmatched: 4. CDR1 SGHTA and CDR2 FQGTGA come from the germline V gene. CDR3 protein: CASRGGRNTGELFF. The DNA of the CDR3 is TGTGCCAGCCGGGGAGGGCGGAACACCGGGGAGCTGTTTTTT.

The chain couples TRBV28 to TRBJ2-1; a possible D gene is TRBD1 (6 bases). The CDR3 contains 13 residues. Germline loops: CDR1 MDHEN, CDR2 SYDVKM. V lost 6 bases and J 9 bases, leaving 15 bases between the germline ends. The CDR3 DNA sequence: TGTGCCAGCAGGCCTGTTGGGGGCAGTGAGCAGTTCTTC. Its protein product is CASRPVGGSEQFF.

This clone was seen a handful of times. The rearrangement links TRBV24-1 to TRBJ2-1, with 16 bases that match TRBD2. Germline-derived CDR1 and CDR2 are KGHDR and SFDVKD. The length of the CDR3 is 17 residues. V shed 4 bases, J shed 9 bases, and the junction held 8 bases outside the gene matches. The CDR3 DNA reads TGTGCCACCAGTGACCCCGGGACTAGCGGGAGGGCCGCTGAGCAGTTCTTC. This codes for CATSDPGTSGRAAEQFF.

The chain is built from TRBV29-1 and TRBJ2-7; 14 nucleotides line up with TRBD2. J lost 4 bases, V lost 6 bases, and 8 bases had no gene match. This CDR3 region has 15 residues. CDR1 is SQVTM and CDR2 is ANQGSEA in the germline V gene. The CDR3 loop reads CSVTGLAGESYEQYF. The CDR3 DNA follows: TGCAGCGTAACGGGACTAGCGGGGGAATCGTACGAGCAGTACTTC.

The V and J genes are TRBV29-1 and TRBJ2-5; tentatively, D is TRBD2 (6 bases). Germline V gene lookup returns CDR1 SQVTM and CDR2 ANQGSEA. V lost 7 bases and J lost 2, with 17 bases in between. The CDR3 has 14 residues. The CDR3 sequence is CSALGGTGQETQYF. CDR3 DNA sequence: TGCAGCGCCCTCGGAGGGACGGGACAAGAGACCCAGTACTTC.

The chain is built from TRBV28 and TRBJ2-1; D possibly corresponds to TRBD2 (5 bases). The germline V gene has CDR1 MDHEN and CDR2 SYDVKM. The CDR3 loop spans 17 amino acids. Trimming removed 2 bases at V and 6 bases at J, with 20 bases between. The CDR3 spells CASSLRAGVVSINEQFF. CDR3 DNA: TGTGCCAGCAGTTTAAGGGCCGGGGTTGTTTCAATCAATGAGCAGTTCTTC.

This clone was counted once. The junction departs from germline at one end; a sequencing error may be responsible. V gene TRBV4-2 combines with J gene TRBJ2-1; 11 nucleotides line up with TRBD2. This CDR3 spans 15 amino acids. Germline V gene data show CDR1 as LGHNA and CDR2 as YNFKEQ. The DNA of the CDR3 is TGTGCCAGCAGCAAAGACGGGACTAGCGGTCCCGAGCAGTTCTTC. Translating it yields CASSKDGTSGPEQFF.

The J gene is TRBJ2-1, the V gene TRBV7-2; 13 bases fit TRBD2. The CDR3 consists of 15 residues. Germline trimming cut 2 bases from V and 13 bases from J; bases unmatched to any gene: 8. Germline CDR1 reads SGHTA; CDR2 reads FQGNSA. CDR3 nucleotides: TGTGCCAGCAGCTTAAAACTAGCGGGGGGGCCCGTACAGTTCTTC. It specifies CASSLKLAGGPVQFF.

This clone was observed a handful of times. The rearrangement links TRBV5-6 to TRBJ1-2; 8 bases map to TRBD1. V lost 4 bases and J lost 7; bases outside the gene matches: 3. The germline gives CDR1 SGHDT, CDR2 YYEEEE. The CDR3 consists of 12 residues. CDR3 sequence (DNA): TGTGCCAGCAGCCGGACAGGGTTTGGCTACACCTTC. This encodes CASSRTGFGYTF.

The chain combines TRBV19 with TRBJ2-3; TRBD1 matches 9 bases. The CDR3 runs 14 residues. The germline gives CDR1 LNHDA, CDR2 SQIVND (reference sequence). V lost 7 bases to trimming and J lost 4 bases; unmatched junction nucleotides: 6. This CDR3 reads CASNQQGAADTQYF. The CDR3 DNA sequence: TGTGCCAGTAATCAACAGGGGGCCGCAGATACGCAGTATTTT.

This chain links TRBV5-1 with TRBJ1-2; 11 bases map to TRBD1. Germline CDR1 and CDR2: SGHRS and YFSETQ. V was pared by 4 bases and J by 5 bases, with 4 bases of the junction left unmatched. This CDR3 has 14 residues. The CDR3 loop reads CASSAGQGGYGYTF. DNA of the CDR3: TGCGCCAGCAGCGCGGGACAGGGGGGTTATGGCTACACCTTC.

This clone was recorded at least ten times. V gene TRBV10-3 combines with J gene TRBJ2-7; maybe TRBD2 (6 bases). The V gene lost 4 bases and the J gene lost 0 bases, with 10 bases spanning the gap. The length of the CDR3 is 14 residues. Germline values: CDR1 ENHRY, CDR2 SYGVKD. The CDR3: CAISGEASSYEQYF. The CDR3 DNA reads as TGTGCCATCAGTGGGGAGGCCAGCTCCTACGAGCAGTACTTC.

This chain connects TRBV7-9 to TRBJ2-2, with 8 nucleotides matching TRBD2. Per the germline V gene, CDR1 is SEHNR and CDR2 is FQNEAQ (reference sequence). The CDR3 consists of 16 residues. Germline trimming cut 10 bases from V and 2 bases from J; bases unmatched to any gene: 12. In nucleotides, the CDR3 is TGTGCCACGCAAGGGAGACTAGCGTCCAACACCGGGGAGCTGTTTTTT. Its protein is CATQGRLASNTGELFF.

The rearrangement uses TRBV29-1 and TRBJ1-2, with 11 bases identical to TRBD1. The CDR3 is 16 residues long. The J segment lost 8 bases and the V segment lost 4 bases, leaving 15 bases of the junction unmatched. Germline CDR1 SQVTM, CDR2 ANQGSEA. For the CDR3, the DNA is TGCAGCGTTGTGGACAGGGGGCGCGGATCTCTCGAGGGCTACACCTTC. Translation: CSVVDRGRGSLEGYTF.

The rearrangement joins TRBV7-9 to TRBJ2-7; 9 nucleotides agree with TRBD1. V lost 5 bases to trimming and J lost 0 bases; unmatched junction nucleotides: 11. This CDR3 has 17 residues. Germline assignment: CDR1 SEHNR and CDR2 FQNEAQ (reference sequence). DNA for the CDR3: TGTGCCAGCAGCCTCGGACAGGGGAGCGTTAGCTCCTACGAGCAGTACTTC. Translated: CASSLGQGSVSSYEQYF. Combining the CDR3 with reference TRBV7-9 and TRBJ2-7 gives the whole variable domain DTGVSQNPRHKITKRGQNVTFRCDPISEHNRLYWYRQTLGQGPEFLTYFQNEAQLEKSRLLSDRFSAERPKGSFSTLEIQRTEQGDSAMYLCASSLGQGSVSSYEQYFGPGTRLTVT.

The chain has TRBV6-1 and TRBJ1-3; 8 bases map to TRBD1. Trimming took 4 bases from V and 1 from J; bases not matched to a gene: 9. Germline V gene lookup returns CDR1 MNHNS and CDR2 SASEGT. The CDR3 is 17 residues long. CDR3: CASSVHSTGVSGNTIYF. In DNA, the CDR3 is TGTGCCAGCAGTGTACACTCGACAGGGGTGTCTGGAAACACCATATATTTT.

CDR3 in amino acids: CASRGGQDLSTGELFF. For the CDR3, the DNA is TGCGCCAGCAGGGGGGGACAGGACCTTTCTACCGGGGAGCTGTTTTTT. This chain joins TRBV5-1 and TRBJ2-2; 8 bases are shared with TRBD1. Trimming removed 5 bases from V and 5 bases from J; junction bases left unmatched: 11. In germline, CDR1 is SGHRS, CDR2 YFSETQ. This CDR3 has 16 amino acids.

The chain joins TRBV5-1 to TRBJ2-7; 9 nucleotides line up with TRBD1. Germline V gene sequence: CDR1 SGHRS, CDR2 YFSETQ. Trimming cost V 4 bases and J 3 bases; bases outside gene matches: 8. The CDR3 extends over 15 amino acids. As DNA, the CDR3 is TGCGCCAGCAGCCTCGGTGGACAGGGGAACTACGAGCAGTACTTC. Translated, it gives CASSLGGQGNYEQYF.

As DNA, the CDR3 is TGTGCCAGCAACATGGGCGGGAGAGGCGAGACCCAGTACTTC. Protein product: CASNMGGRGETQYF. The genes are TRBV9 and TRBJ2-5; TRBD2 agrees at 7 bases. The junction had 10 bases not matched to a gene; V was cut back by 6 bases and J by 5 bases. CDR3 size: 14 residues. Germline CDR1 is SGDLS and CDR2 is YYNGEE. The variable domain in full, completed from reference TRBV9 and TRBJ2-5, reads DSGVTQTPKHLITATGQRVTLRCSPRSGDLSVYWYQQSLDQGLQFLIQYYNGEERAKGNILERFSAQQFPDLHSELNLSSLELGDSALYFCASNMGGRGETQYFGPGTRLLVL.

The genes are TRBV28 and TRBJ1-6; 8 bases fit TRBD1. Germline V gives CDR1 MDHEN, CDR2 SYDVKM. V gave up 9 bases and J gave up 4 bases; unmatched junction bases: 14. The CDR3 runs 17 residues. In DNA form, the CDR3 reads TGTGCCAGTATATTATCAGGGGGCGCGGAGTATAATTCACCCCTCCACTTT. It translates to CASILSGGAEYNSPLHF.

The chain's CDR3 is CASSTQGNGYTF. Here the CDR3 DNA reads TGTGCCAGCAGTACTCAGGGGAATGGCTACACCTTC. The chain couples TRBV6-2 or TRBV6-3 to TRBJ1-2; a possible D gene is TRBD1 (6 bases). This CDR3 comprises 12 residues. Germline CDR1 MNHEY, CDR2 SVGEGT. Trimming removed 5 bases at V and 6 bases at J, with 10 bases between.

V is TRBV4-3 and J is TRBJ1-1; no clear D gene. V lost 0 bases to trimming and J lost 0 bases, with 8 bases between them. The CDR3 sequence is 15 residues long. Germline V gene lookup returns CDR1 LGHNA and CDR2 YSLEER. The CDR3 loop is CASSQDLGMNTEAFF. The CDR3 DNA reads as TGCGCCAGCAGCCAAGATCTCGGGATGAACACTGAAGCTTTCTTT.

The chain links TRBV2 to TRBJ1-2; 8 nucleotides match TRBD1. Trimming took 6 bases from V and 4 from J; bases not matched to a gene: 4. This CDR3 comprises 13 residues. Germline CDR1 and CDR2: SNHLY and FYNNEI. The CDR3 region is CASSPGQVYGYTF. The CDR3 coding sequence is TGTGCCAGCAGCCCGGGACAGGTCTATGGCTACACCTTC.

The chain employs TRBV18 and TRBJ2-2; D not resolved. The CDR3 contains 15 residues. The V gene lost 6 bases and the J gene lost 1 base, with 12 bases spanning the gap. CDR1 and CDR2 (germline): KGHSH, LQKENI. CDR3 nucleotide sequence: TGTGCCAGCTCCAAAGCCACGGGGAACACCGGGGAGCTGTTTTTT. Translated: CASSKATGNTGELFF.

This clone showed up just a few times. This chain uses TRBV4-1 with TRBJ2-5; a weak D match, TRBD2 (6 bases). V gave up 5 bases and J gave up 3 bases, with 31 bases separating them. The CDR3 runs to 20 residues. Germline assignment: CDR1 MGHRA and CDR2 YSYEKL. The CDR3 sequence is CASSVTTSLGLGRAEETQYF. The CDR3 coding sequence is TGCGCCAGCAGCGTTACAACGTCTCTCGGTCTCGGGAGAGCAGAAGAGACCCAGTACTTC.

V is TRBV7-9 and J is TRBJ2-7; TRBD1 aligns across 8 bases. The trim removed 4 bases at V and 2 bases at J, leaving 7 bases unmatched. The CDR3 extends over 15 amino acids. Germline-derived CDR1 and CDR2 are SEHNR and FQNEAQ (reference sequence). CDR3 amino acids: CASSSPGQGTYEQYF. DNA for the CDR3: TGTGCCAGCAGCTCCCCCGGACAGGGAACCTACGAGCAGTACTTC.

The chain has TRBV2 and TRBJ2-6, with 7 nucleotides matching TRBD1. CDR1 SNHLY and CDR2 FYNNEI come from the germline V gene. The length of the CDR3 is 15 residues. Trimming at V came to 9 bases and at J to 0 bases, leaving 5 bases not matched to a gene. The CDR3 sequence: CARGTDPSGANVLTF. The DNA of the CDR3 is TGTGCCAGGGGGACAGACCCCTCTGGGGCCAACGTCCTGACTTTC.